This entry describes one T cell receptor (beta chain). Time point specified: newly diagnosed GD, antithyroid drugs for less than 3 months. RNA isolated from PBMCs was used to make the TCR library. According to the study, TCR beta libraries were built with iRepertoire HTBI primers and CDR3-region Arm-PCR. As originally analysed: Sample data revealed under 75 TRBV and 14 TRBJ segments. One entry per CDR3 protein, called by TCRdb with MiXCR from the multiplex PCR reads. These V and J calls rely on TCRdb rather than the paper's analysis. The data contain over 500,000 distinct CDR3 sequences, 15% to 20% of them singletons. The sample belongs to a study of regulatory T cells in long-lasting Graves disease. A further study also used this sample, focusing on T cells in Graves' hyperthyroidism and ophthalmopathy.

The sequencing used peripheral blood mononuclear cells (PBMCs), collected at new diagnosis, from a patient treated with antithyroid drugs. The receptor's source is a man aged 18 to 29 with Graves disease.

The CDR3 loop reads CASSVDDRAFTESSYNEQFF. The CDR3 DNA sequence: TGTGCCAGCAGCGTAGACGACAGGGCTTTCACTGAGAGCTCCTACAATGAGCAGTTCTTC. The V and J genes are TRBV9 and TRBJ2-1; 7 bases match TRBD1. The V and J ends lost 0 bases and 0 bases, in that order; junction bases with no gene match: 15. Per germline, CDR1 SGDLS and CDR2 YYNGEE. This CDR3 is 20 amino acids long.